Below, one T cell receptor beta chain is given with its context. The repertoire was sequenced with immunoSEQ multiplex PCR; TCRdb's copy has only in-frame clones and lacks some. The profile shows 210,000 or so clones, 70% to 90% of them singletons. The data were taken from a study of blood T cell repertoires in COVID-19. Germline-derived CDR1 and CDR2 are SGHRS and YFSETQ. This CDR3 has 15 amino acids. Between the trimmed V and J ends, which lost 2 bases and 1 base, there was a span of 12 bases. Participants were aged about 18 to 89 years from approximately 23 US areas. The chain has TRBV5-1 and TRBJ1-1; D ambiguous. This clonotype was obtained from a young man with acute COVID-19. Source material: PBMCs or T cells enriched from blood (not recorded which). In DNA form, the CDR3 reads TGCGCCAGCAGCTTAGGAGGGCGCGGGAACACTGAAGCTTTCTTT. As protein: CASSLGGRGNTEAFF.